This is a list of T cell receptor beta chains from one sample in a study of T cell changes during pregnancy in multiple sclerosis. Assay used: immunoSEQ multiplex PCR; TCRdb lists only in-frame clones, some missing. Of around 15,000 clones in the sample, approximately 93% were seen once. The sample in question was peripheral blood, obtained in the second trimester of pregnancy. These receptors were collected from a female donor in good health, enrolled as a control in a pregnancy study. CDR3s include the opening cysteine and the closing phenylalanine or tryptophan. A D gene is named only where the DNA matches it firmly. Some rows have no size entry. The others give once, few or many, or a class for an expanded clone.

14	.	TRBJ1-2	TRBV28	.	CASSLTGKNYGYTF	TGTGCCAGCAGCCTCACAGGGAAAAACTATGGCTACACCTTC
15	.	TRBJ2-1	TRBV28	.	CASSSGGETYNEQFF	TGTGCCAGCAGTTCTGGAGGAGAAACCTACAATGAGCAGTTCTTC
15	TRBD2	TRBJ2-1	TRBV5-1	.	CASSKKRELLDEQFF	TGCGCCAGCAGCAAGAAGCGGGAGCTGTTGGATGAGCAGTTCTTC
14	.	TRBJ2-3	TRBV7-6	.	CASSLGVGTDTQYF	TGTGCCAGCAGCCTCGGGGTGGGCACAGATACGCAGTATTTT
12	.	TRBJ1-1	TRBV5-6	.	CASSFRATEAFF	TGTGCCAGCAGCTTCAGGGCCACTGAAGCTTTCTTT
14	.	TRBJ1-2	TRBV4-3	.	CASSQGGTFYGYTF	TGCGCCAGCAGCCAAGGAGGGACATTCTATGGCTACACCTTC
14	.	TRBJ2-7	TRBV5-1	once	CASSLVPGAYEQYF	TGCGCCAGCAGCTTGGTTCCAGGGGCCTACGAGCAGTACTTC
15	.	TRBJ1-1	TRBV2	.	CASSEAPATNTEAFF	TGTGCCAGCAGTGAAGCGCCAGCGACGAACACTGAAGCTTTCTTT
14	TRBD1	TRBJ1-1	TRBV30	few	CAWSVSRGQTEAFF	TGTGCCTGGAGTGTGTCCAGGGGGCAAACTGAAGCTTTCTTT
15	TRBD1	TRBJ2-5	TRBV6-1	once	CASSDRHRGMETQYF	TGTGCCAGCAGTGATAGACACAGGGGTATGGAGACCCAGTACTTC